The present T cell receptor beta chain was sequenced within a study of Graves' ophthalmopathy and Graves' hyperthyroidism. Across the whole study: Blood was drawn at initial diagnosis, before any treatment.

Looked up from germline, CDR1 is SGDLS and CDR2 is YYNGEE. The CDR3 length is 17 residues. The J segment lost 0 bases and the V segment lost 0 bases, leaving 3 bases of the junction unmatched. Amplification of the TCR beta CDR3 regions used RNA transcripts (as template). Investigators did first-round RT-PCR with HTBI primers, then second-round multiplex PCR. TCRdb fed the multiplex PCR reads into MiXCR, producing one record per CDR3 protein. The sample holds hundreds of thousands of distinct CDR3 sequences, about a fifth seen once. Notes on the study in general: Sensitivity reached roughly 70% and specificity under 85% when the model predicted ophthalmopathy progression. Blood also carried most expanded thyroid clonotypes exceeding 0.001 frequency.

This clonotype was found once. Its target is unknown. A roughly 10 ml volume of fresh peripheral blood provided the PBMCs. The sample was peripheral blood. The chain couples TRBV9 to TRBJ2-3; 11 nucleotides align to TRBD2. This sequence was found in a woman between 18 and 30 years old with stable Graves' hyperthyroidism. Some clones in this sample may be carry-over from other donors' samples. The CDR3 bases are TGTGCCAGCAGCGTAGCTTGGACTAGCGGGAGCACAGATACGCAGTATTTT. Translation: CASSVAWTSGSTDTQYF.